A single sample is the source of the 20 T cell receptor beta chains below, sequenced in a study of OX40 agonist ivuxolimab in advanced cancers. Preparation of the library involved the immunoSEQ multiplex PCR assay. Not all clones reach the TCRdb copy of this immuneACCESS table, which keeps in-frame sequences only. Checked studies attribute under half of the gap to unresolved V genes and leave the rest unexplained. For this sample the table gives under 15,000 clones, of which approximately 72% were detected only once. The ten biggest clones cover 30% to 45% of the sample. Sequencing used CD4+ or CD8+ T cells sorted from blood, obtained in a trial of the OX40 agonist ivuxolimab. Every receptor here comes from an adult with an advanced solid tumor such as melanoma, head and neck, liver or kidney cancer.

This chain joins TRBV7-9 and TRBJ2-7, with D perhaps matching TRBD2 (6 bases). CDR1 is SEHNR and CDR2 is FQNEAQ in the germline V gene (reference sequence). The V gene lost 6 bases and the J gene lost 4 bases, with 13 bases spanning the gap. The CDR3 has 13 amino acids. DNA of the CDR3: TGTGCCAGCAGGGACGGGACTGAGTACGAGCAGTACTTC. Its translation: CASRDGTEYEQYF.

The chain is built from TRBV14 and TRBJ2-3; 7 bases agree with TRBD2. Per germline, CDR1 SGHDN and CDR2 FVKESK. Trimming cost V 0 bases and J 0 bases; bases outside gene matches: 6. The CDR3 loop spans 17 amino acids. The CDR3 bases are TGTGCCAGCAGCCAAGAGGGGGGAGGGACTAGCACAGATACGCAGTATTTT. Protein product: CASSQEGGGTSTDTQYF.

V gene TRBV12-5 combines with J gene TRBJ2-7; possibly TRBD2 for D (6 bases). The CDR3 is made up of 17 amino acids. Germline values: CDR1 LGHNT, CDR2 FRNRAP. V shed 0 bases and J shed 0 bases, with 15 bases lying between them. As DNA, the CDR3 is TGTGCTAGTGGTTTGGTAACCCCCCTAGCGTACTCCTACGAGCAGTACTTC. This sequence encodes CASGLVTPLAYSYEQYF.

The chain uses TRBV2 and TRBJ1-1; D is unresolved. V was cut by 8 bases and J by 0 bases, with 10 bases left in between. The germline gives CDR1 SNHLY, CDR2 FYNNEI. The CDR3 is 13 amino acids. CDR3 DNA: TGTGCCAGCGTACAGTTTATGAACACTGAAGCTTTCTTT. This encodes CASVQFMNTEAFF.

The chain has TRBV27 and TRBJ1-5; D possibly corresponds to TRBD1 (5 bases). The CDR3 has 13 amino acids. V was cut by 8 bases and J by 3 bases, with 11 bases left in between. Germline CDR1 and CDR2: MNHEY and SMNVEV (reference sequence). The CDR3 here is CASSRGSNQPQHF. In DNA, the CDR3 is TGTGCCAGCTCCCGGGGGTCCAATCAGCCCCAGCATTTT.

The rearrangement joins TRBV18 to TRBJ1-5; D uncertain. Germline CDR1 and CDR2: KGHSH and LQKENI. This CDR3 has 15 residues. The ends were cut back, 1 base at V and 3 bases at J, with 10 bases in the middle. The CDR3 region is CASSPRVGSNQPQHF. As DNA, the CDR3 is TGTGCCAGCTCACCACGAGTGGGCTCCAATCAGCCCCAGCATTTT. The whole variable domain, filled in from reference TRBV18 and TRBJ1-5, reads NAGVMQNPRHLVRRRGQEARLRCSPMKGHSHVYWYRQLPEEGLKFMVYLQKENIIDESGMPKERFSAEFPKEGPSILRIQQVVRGDSAAYFCASSPRVGSNQPQHFGDGTRLSIL.

This clone was seen a handful of times. This CDR3 is also generated by other DNA sequences in the sample. This chain joins TRBV2 and TRBJ2-7; D gene unclear. Germline CDR1 reads SNHLY; CDR2 reads FYNNEI. This CDR3 spans 10 amino acids. V lost 4 bases and J 3 bases, leaving 1 base between the germline ends. CDR3 bases: TGTGCCAGCAGTGGCTACGAGCAGTACTTC. It yields the protein CASSGYEQYF.

The rearrangement links TRBV21-1 to TRBJ2-5; TRBD2 is the table's D call, not checked against the DNA. TRBV21-1 is a pseudogene segment. CDR3 size: 14 residues. The CDR3 nucleotides are TGTGCCAGTTCCGGGACTAGCTTCCAAGAGACCCAGTACTTC. Protein: CASSGTSFQETQYF.

The chain uses TRBV5-6 and TRBJ2-7, with 11 bases lining up with TRBD1. The CDR3 extends over 14 amino acids. Germline V gene data show CDR1 as SGHDT and CDR2 as YYEEEE. V was clipped by 3 bases and J by 6 bases; unmatched bases: 5. The DNA for the CDR3 is TGTGCCAGCAGCTCGGACAGGGGGCGCTTCGAGCAGTACTTC. This sequence encodes CASSSDRGRFEQYF.

V gene TRBV15 combines with J gene TRBJ2-5; D is uncertain. The V gene's germline CDR1 is LNHNV and CDR2 YYDKDF (reference sequence). Trimming cost V 4 bases and J 5 bases, with 17 bases left between them. The CDR3 extends over 15 amino acids. CDR3 DNA: TGTGCCACCAGCACTTCGACTTGGACCTCGGAGACCCAGTACTTC. It specifies CATSTSTWTSETQYF.

The rearrangement joins TRBV9 to TRBJ1-6; 8 nucleotides match TRBD1. Germline CDR1 SGDLS, CDR2 YYNGEE. The CDR3 runs 17 residues. V shed 0 bases, J shed 6 bases, and the junction held 8 bases outside the gene matches. This chain's CDR3 is CASSVDLKGQGNSPLHF. In DNA, the CDR3 is TGTGCCAGCAGCGTAGACTTAAAAGGACAGGGTAATTCACCCCTCCACTTT. The full variable domain, with the rest looked up from reference TRBV9 and TRBJ1-6, is DSGVTQTPKHLITATGQRVTLRCSPRSGDLSVYWYQQSLDQGLQFLIQYYNGEERAKGNILERFSAQQFPDLHSELNLSSLELGDSALYFCASSVDLKGQGNSPLHFGNGTRLTVT.

This clone occurred a few times. The rearrangement uses TRBV29-1 and TRBJ2-1; 7 bases are a match to TRBD2. Germline assignment: CDR1 SQVTM and CDR2 ANQGSEA. Losses at the gene ends were 4 bases for V and 1 base for J; bases not matched to a gene: 4. The CDR3 contains 14 residues. The CDR3 here is CSVVLAESYNEQFF. In DNA, the CDR3 is TGCAGCGTTGTGCTAGCGGAATCCTACAATGAGCAGTTCTTC.

This clone was seen just once. The gene calls are TRBV28 and TRBJ2-1, with 8 positions matching TRBD1. The CDR3 consists of 14 residues. Germline V gene lookup returns CDR1 MDHEN and CDR2 SYDVKM. V shed 5 bases and J 5 bases; nucleotides not matched to a gene: 5. CDR3 loop: CASSTNRGDNEQFF. As DNA, the CDR3 is TGTGCCAGCAGTACAAACAGGGGGGACAATGAGCAGTTCTTC.

CDR3 loop: CASSFQIRRETQYF. The CDR3 region has the DNA TGTGCCAGCAGTTTTCAGATAAGGCGGGAGACCCAGTACTTC. The chain links TRBV28 to TRBJ2-5; D unresolved. Germline loops: CDR1 MDHEN, CDR2 SYDVKM. The V gene lost 3 bases and the J gene lost 5 bases, with 13 bases spanning the gap. This CDR3 region has 14 residues.

The rearrangement joins TRBV15 to TRBJ2-1, with 7 bases lining up with TRBD2. CDR3 length equals 15 residues. Trimming at V came to 0 bases and at J to 8 bases, leaving 7 bases not matched to a gene. Germline V gene lookup returns CDR1 LNHNV and CDR2 YYDKDF (reference sequence). In nucleotides, the CDR3 is TGTGCCACCAGCAGAGATAGGAATGGGAGGGATGAGCAGTTCTTC. It specifies CATSRDRNGRDEQFF.

The chain carries TRBV11-3 and TRBJ1-2, with unresolved D. V lost 1 base, J lost 4 bases, and 10 bases lay in between. Germline V gives CDR1 SGHNT, CDR2 YENEEA. CDR3 length equals 14 residues. CDR3 DNA: TGTGCCAGCAGCTTAGTCCCTAGCCCCTATGGCTACACCTTC. It yields the protein CASSLVPSPYGYTF.

The chain employs TRBV11-2 and TRBJ2-1; D call uncertain. The CDR3 loop spans 12 amino acids. Deletions cut 1 base from V and 6 bases from J, with 4 bases between. The germline V gene encodes CDR1 SGHAT and CDR2 FQNNGV. The CDR3 is CASSLGANEQFF. In DNA form, the CDR3 reads TGTGCCAGCAGCTTAGGAGCCAATGAGCAGTTCTTC.

The chain joins TRBV6-1 to TRBJ2-2; D not resolved. Trimming took off 6 bases at V and 0 bases at J, with 11 bases between the two ends. CDR1 and CDR2 from the germline V gene are MNHNS and SASEGT. CDR3 length equals 15 residues. This CDR3 is CASSAFRSNTGELFF. DNA for the CDR3: TGTGCCAGCAGCGCCTTTCGGTCGAACACCGGGGAGCTGTTTTTT.

The chain recombines TRBV16 with TRBJ2-2; D ambiguous. The V gene lost 0 bases and the J gene lost 5 bases, with 16 bases spanning the gap. Looked up from germline, CDR1 is KGHSY and CDR2 is FQNENV. This CDR3 has 17 residues. In DNA form, the CDR3 reads TGTGCCAGCAGCCAATCCCCACAGCACCTACAAACCGGGGAGCTGTTTTTT. Residues: CASSQSPQHLQTGELFF.

V and J are TRBV6-5 and TRBJ1-1; maybe TRBD1 (5 bases). The CDR3 consists of 14 residues. Per the germline V gene, CDR1 is MNHEY and CDR2 is SVGAGI. V was shortened by 8 bases and J by 4 bases, with 17 bases between the two germline ends. The CDR3 sequence is CASGGARDSTEAFF. Written as DNA, the CDR3 is TGTGCCAGCGGGGGTGCCAGGGACTCCACTGAAGCTTTCTTT.